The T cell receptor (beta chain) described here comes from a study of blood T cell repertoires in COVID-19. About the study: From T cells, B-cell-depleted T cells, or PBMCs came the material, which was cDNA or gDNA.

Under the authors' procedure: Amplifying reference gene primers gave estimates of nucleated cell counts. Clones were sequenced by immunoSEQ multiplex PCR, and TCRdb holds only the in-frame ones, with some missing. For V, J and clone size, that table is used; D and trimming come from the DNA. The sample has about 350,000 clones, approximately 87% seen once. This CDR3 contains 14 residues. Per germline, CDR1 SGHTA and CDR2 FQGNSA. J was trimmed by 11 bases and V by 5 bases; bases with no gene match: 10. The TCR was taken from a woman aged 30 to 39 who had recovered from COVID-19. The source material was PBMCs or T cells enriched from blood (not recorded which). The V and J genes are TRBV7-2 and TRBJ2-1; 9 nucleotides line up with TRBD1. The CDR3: CASSTLGGTGKQFF. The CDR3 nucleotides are TGTGCCAGCAGCACACTGGGAGGGACAGGGAAGCAGTTCTTC.